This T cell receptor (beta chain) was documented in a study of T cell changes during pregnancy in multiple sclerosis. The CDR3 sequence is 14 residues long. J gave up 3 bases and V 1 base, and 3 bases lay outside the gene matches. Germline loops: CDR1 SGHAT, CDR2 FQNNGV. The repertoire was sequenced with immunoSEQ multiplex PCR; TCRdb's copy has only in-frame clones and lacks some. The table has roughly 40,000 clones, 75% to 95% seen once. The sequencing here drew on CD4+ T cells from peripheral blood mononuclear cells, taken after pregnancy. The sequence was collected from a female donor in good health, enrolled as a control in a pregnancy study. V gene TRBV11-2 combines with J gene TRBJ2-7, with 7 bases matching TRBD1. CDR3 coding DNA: TGTGCCAGCAGCTTAGGGACAGGTATCTACGAGCAGTACTTC. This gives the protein CASSLGTGIYEQYF.